These 15 T cell receptor beta chains originate from one sample sequenced in a study of shared clonotypes between healthy human individuals. The protocol was immunoSEQ multiplex PCR, while the TCRdb copy is restricted to in-frame clones and leaves out a portion. Of some 600,000 clones in the sample, roughly 96% were seen once. CD8 cells classed as naive were CD45RO-negative and positively selected for CCR7, excluding terminally differentiated effector memory CD45RA+ cells. The source material was naive CD8+ T cells sorted from blood. The receptors originated from a woman under 40 in good health.

For this clone: The sample holds other DNA sequences that translate to the same CDR3. This rearrangement joins TRBV27 to TRBJ2-7, with 7 bases identical to TRBD1. CDR1 is MNHEY, CDR2 SMNVEV, per germline (reference sequence). The ends lost 2 bases at V and 4 bases at J; junction bases unmatched: 5. The CDR3 loop spans 14 amino acids. CDR3 coding DNA: TGTGCCAGCAGTTTAAAGGGGGCTGGGTACGAGCAGTACTTC. It encodes CASSLKGAGYEQYF.

V gene TRBV27 combines with J gene TRBJ2-1; 7 positions match TRBD2. This CDR3 region has 17 residues. V was pared by 0 bases and J by 4 bases, with 9 bases of the junction left unmatched. Germline CDR1 and CDR2: MNHEY and SMNVEV (reference sequence). The CDR3 protein is CASSLSGGSYPYNEQFF. CDR3 coding DNA: TGTGCCAGCAGTTTATCAGGCGGGAGTTATCCATACAATGAGCAGTTCTTC.

This chain uses TRBV2 with TRBJ2-1; D is undetermined. Germline CDR1 is SNHLY and CDR2 is FYNNEI. V was trimmed by 3 bases and J by 15 bases, leaving 12 bases between them. The CDR3 loop spans 11 amino acids. The CDR3 reads CASSDPPPPFF. The CDR3 bases are TGTGCCAGCAGTGATCCTCCCCCCCCGTTCTTC.

The chain couples TRBV27 to TRBJ2-5; 9 nucleotides agree with TRBD1. The closer fit of TRBJ2-7 to the DNA end suggests the J call may be wrong. CDR3 size: 13 residues. Germline CDR1 MNHEY, CDR2 SMNVEV (reference sequence). The CDR3 spells CASKLGTGYEQYF. For the CDR3, the DNA is TGTGCCAGCAAACTCGGGACAGGGTACGAGCAGTACTTC.

A remark on this clone: The germline gene is not matched at one end of the junction; a read error may be the cause. The V and J genes are TRBV19 and TRBJ2-1; D remains ambiguous. This CDR3 contains 12 residues. Per germline, CDR1 LNHDA and CDR2 SQIVND (reference sequence). CDR3 sequence reads: CASSPLMQSRIF. The DNA of the CDR3 is TGTGCCAGTAGCCCCCTCATGCAGTCCAGGATCTTC.

The chain carries TRBV10-3 and TRBJ2-3; D gene unclear. Germline V gene lookup returns CDR1 ENHRY and CDR2 SYGVKD. V was trimmed by 6 bases and J by 1 base, leaving 14 bases between them. This CDR3 comprises 15 residues. The CDR3 here is CAIRVGYFGTDTQYF. CDR3 coding DNA: TGTGCCATCAGGGTAGGGTATTTTGGCACAGATACGCAGTATTTT.

The sample holds one count of this clone. The gene calls are TRBV7-3 and TRBJ2-2; perhaps TRBD2 as D (6 bases). Germline loops: CDR1 SGHTA, CDR2 FQGTGA. V lost 4 bases, J lost 2 bases, and 8 bases lay in between. This CDR3 comprises 14 residues. CDR3 sequence reads: CASSSGLNTGELFF. CDR3 bases: TGTGCCAGCAGCTCGGGACTCAACACCGGGGAGCTGTTTTTT.

The genes are TRBV27 and TRBJ1-2, with D hard to call. The CDR3 totals 13 residues. Trimming stripped 2 bases from V and 3 bases from J, with 7 bases between. Germline CDR1 is MNHEY and CDR2 is SMNVEV (reference sequence). CDR3 DNA sequence: TGTGCCAGCAGTTTAAATGAATACTATGGCTACACCTTC. Encoded protein: CASSLNEYYGYTF.

The DNA of the CDR3 is TGTGCCAGCAAGGCGGGAGCCAAGAACACTGAAGCTTTCTTT. Translation gives CASKAGAKNTEAFF. The V and J genes are TRBV28 and TRBJ1-1; D not certain. Germline lookup yields CDR1 MDHEN and CDR2 SYDVKM. V lost 7 bases and J 1 base, leaving 13 bases between the germline ends. This CDR3 contains 14 residues.

The chain employs TRBV13 and TRBJ2-7; D possibly corresponds to TRBD2 (6 bases). The ends were cut back, 4 bases at V and 0 bases at J, with 16 bases in the middle. The CDR3 covers 16 residues. Per germline, CDR1 PRHDT and CDR2 FYEKMQ (reference sequence). The CDR3 sequence is CASSWRTNRGSYEQYF. CDR3 in DNA: TGTGCCAGCAGCTGGCGGACTAACCGTGGCTCCTACGAGCAGTACTTC.

This chain's CDR3 is CASSLAQTGQVLLIAKNIQYF. DNA of the CDR3: TGTGCCAGCAGCTTAGCTCAGACGGGACAGGTACTTTTGATAGCCAAAAACATTCAGTACTTC. The chain has TRBV7-2 and TRBJ2-4; 8 bases line up with TRBD1. V shed 0 bases, J shed 0 bases, and the junction held 16 bases outside the gene matches. This CDR3 has 21 amino acids. CDR1 is SGHTA, CDR2 FQGNSA, per germline.

The chain combines TRBV4-2 with TRBJ2-7; D remains ambiguous. Deletions cut 0 bases from V and 6 bases from J, with 15 bases between. The CDR3 consists of 15 residues. The germline V gene has CDR1 LGHNA and CDR2 YNFKEQ. The DNA for the CDR3 is TGTGCCAGCAGCCAAGATGTCGGAGCCGCCTCCGAGCAGTACTTC. Translating it yields CASSQDVGAASEQYF.

A word on this clone: Other DNA variants within this sample encode the same CDR3. This chain links TRBV7-9 with TRBJ2-2; D is ambiguous. The germline gives CDR1 SEHNR, CDR2 FQNEAQ (reference sequence). The CDR3 is made up of 13 amino acids. V shed 1 base and J shed 6 bases, with 6 bases lying between them. The CDR3 region is CASSLVAAGELFF. The CDR3 nucleotides read TGTGCCAGCAGCTTAGTGGCCGCCGGGGAGCTGTTTTTT.

The chain employs TRBV10-1 and TRBJ2-5; 7 nucleotides agree with TRBD1. This CDR3 region has 14 residues. Losses at the gene ends were 8 bases for V and 1 base for J; bases not matched to a gene: 7. Per germline, CDR1 WNHNN and CDR2 SYGVQD (reference sequence). CDR3 DNA sequence: TGCGCCAGCGGAGCAGGGGGTAGCCAAGAGACCCAGTACTTC. Protein product: CASGAGGSQETQYF.

The chain links TRBV2 to TRBJ2-3; 10 bases are a match to TRBD2. J lost 2 bases, V lost 4 bases, and 6 bases had no gene match. The germline gives CDR1 SNHLY, CDR2 FYNNEI. The CDR3 length is 16 residues. The CDR3 nucleotides read TGTGCCAGCAGTGGGCTAGCGGGGGACTACACAGATACGCAGTATTTT. This sequence encodes CASSGLAGDYTDTQYF.